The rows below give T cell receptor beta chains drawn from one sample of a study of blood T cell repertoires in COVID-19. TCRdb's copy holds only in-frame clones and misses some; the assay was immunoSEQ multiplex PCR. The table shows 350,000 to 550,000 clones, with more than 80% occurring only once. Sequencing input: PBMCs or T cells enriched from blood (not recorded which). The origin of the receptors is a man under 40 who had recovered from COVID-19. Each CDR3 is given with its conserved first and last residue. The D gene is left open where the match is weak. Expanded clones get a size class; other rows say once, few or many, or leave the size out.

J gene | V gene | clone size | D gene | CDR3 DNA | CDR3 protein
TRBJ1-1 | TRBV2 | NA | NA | TGTGCCAGCAGCGATACAGGGCCTAGCACTGAAGCTTTCTTT | CASSDTGPSTEAFF
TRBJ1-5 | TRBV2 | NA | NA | TGTGCCAGCTCAGGACAGCTTAGCAATCAGCCCCAGCATTTT | CASSGQLSNQPQHF
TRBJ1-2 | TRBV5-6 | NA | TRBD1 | TGTGCCAGCAGCCACCAGACAGGGTCGGTTGGCTACACCTTC | CASSHQTGSVGYTF
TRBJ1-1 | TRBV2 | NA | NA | TGTGCCAGCACCAGGAACACTGAAGCTTTCTTT | CASTRNTEAFF
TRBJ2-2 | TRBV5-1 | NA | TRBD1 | TGCGCCAGCAGCGTCGGGACAGAGAACACCGGGGAGCTGTTTTTT | CASSVGTENTGELFF
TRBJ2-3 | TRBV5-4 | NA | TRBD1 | TGTGCCAGCAGCTCCCCCCACAGGGGACGTGCAGATACGCAGTATTTT | CASSSPHRGRADTQYF
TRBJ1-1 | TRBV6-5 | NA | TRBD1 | TGTGCCGGCTCCCTGACAGGGGGCACTGAAGCTTTCTTT | CAGSLTGGTEAFF
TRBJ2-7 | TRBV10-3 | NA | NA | TGTGCCATCAGTGACTCAGGGTACGAGCAGTACTTC | CAISDSGYEQYF
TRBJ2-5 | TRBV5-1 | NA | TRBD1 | TGCGCCAGCAGCTTGTCGGGACAGGGAGGCGAGACCCAGTACTTC | CASSLSGQGGETQYF
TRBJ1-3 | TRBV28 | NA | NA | TGTGCCAGCAGTGCCGGGGGGAGGCAAGGAAACACCATATATTTT | CASSAGGRQGNTIYF
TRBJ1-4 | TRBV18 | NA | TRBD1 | TGTGCCAGCTCACCAACCCGGGACAGCAATAATGAAAAACTGTTTTTT | CASSPTRDSNNEKLFF
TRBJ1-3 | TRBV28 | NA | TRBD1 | TGTGCCAGCAAACCAGGGGGCGCGGGAAACACCATATATTTT | CASKPGGAGNTIYF
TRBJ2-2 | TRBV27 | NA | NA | TGTGCCAGCAGTTTTGACAGAATGGGAAACACCGGGGAGCTGTTTTTT | CASSFDRMGNTGELFF
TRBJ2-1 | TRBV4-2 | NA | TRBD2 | TGTGCCAGCAGCGCCCCGGGACTAGCGGGGACGGGTGAGCAGTTCTTC | CASSAPGLAGTGEQFF
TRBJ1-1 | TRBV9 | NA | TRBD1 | TGTGCCAGCAGGAAGGACAGGGCGAACACTGAAGCTTTCTTT | CASRKDRANTEAFF
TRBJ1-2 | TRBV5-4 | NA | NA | TGTGCCAGCAGCACGGGAGAAACGCCCTACTATGGCTACACCTTC | CASSTGETPYYGYTF
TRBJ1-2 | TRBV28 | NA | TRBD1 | TGTGCCAGCAGTTATCCGGACAGGTCCTATGGCTACACCTTC | CASSYPDRSYGYTF
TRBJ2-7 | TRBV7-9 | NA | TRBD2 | TGTGCCAGCAGCTTACCGCGGGAGGGCCGGGACGAGCAGTACTTC | CASSLPREGRDEQYF
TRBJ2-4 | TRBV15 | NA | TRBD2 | TGTGCCACCAGCCGCGGGACTAGCGGGAACATTCAGTACTTC | CATSRGTSGNIQYF
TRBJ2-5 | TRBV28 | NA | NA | TGTGCCAGCAGTCAAAGACAGGCGACTTGGACCCAGTACTTC | CASSQRQATWTQYF
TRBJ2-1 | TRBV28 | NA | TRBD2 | TGTGCCAGCAGTTTTGGGACTACGTACAATGAGCAGTTCTTC | CASSFGTTYNEQFF
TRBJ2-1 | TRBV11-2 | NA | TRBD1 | TGTGCCAGCAGCTTAGCACAAGGGACAGGACACAATGAGCAGTTCTTC | CASSLAQGTGHNEQFF
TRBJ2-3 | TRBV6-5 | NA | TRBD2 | TGTGCCAGCAGACCGACTAGCGGAACAGATACGCAGTATTTT | CASRPTSGTDTQYF
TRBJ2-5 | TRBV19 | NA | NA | TGTGCCAGTAGTCAACTGCAACGAGGGGGGACCCAGTACTTC | CASSQLQRGGTQYF
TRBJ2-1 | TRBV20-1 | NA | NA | TGCAGTGCTAGTTCGGGACTGCGCGACAATGAGCAGTTCTTC | CSASSGLRDNEQFF
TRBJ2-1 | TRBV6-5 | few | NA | TGTGCCACGGGTCCGGGTGAGGTTAATGAGCAGTTCTTC | CATGPGEVNEQFF
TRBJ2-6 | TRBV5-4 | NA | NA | TGTGCCAGTAGAGACATGCAAGTCTCTGGGGCCAACGTCCTGACTTTC | CASRDMQVSGANVLTF
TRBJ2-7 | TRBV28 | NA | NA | TGTGCCAGCAGTTTATTGGTGGCCCTAGCGGAGCAGTACTTC | CASSLLVALAEQYF